Presented here are 25 T cell receptor beta chains from one specimen sequenced in a study of T-cell memory formation after mild COVID-19. One entry per CDR3 protein results from TCRdb running MiXCR on the 5' RACE reads. The sample yields hundreds of thousands of distinct CDR3 sequences, more than 20% seen once. What was sequenced was PBMCs or a T cell subset sorted from them (not recorded which). These receptors all stem from a man aged 18 to 30 who had mild COVID-19 (a few samples of this study predate the infection). Cell type and time point are not known.

This clonotype was seen more than once but under ten times. The chain joins TRBV20-1 to TRBJ2-5; weak D call: TRBD2 (7 bases). This CDR3 region has 17 residues. The V gene lost 6 bases and the J gene lost 2 bases, with 25 bases spanning the gap. Germline V gene lookup returns CDR1 DFQATT and CDR2 SNEGSKA (reference sequence). The CDR3 spells CSAPPGERGAPQETQYF. The CDR3, as DNA: TGCAGTGCCCCCCCAGGGGAGCGGGGAGCGCCTCAAGAGACCCAGTACTTC.

The rearrangement links TRBV20-1 to TRBJ2-3; 13 nucleotides align to TRBD2. Germline V CDR1 and CDR2: DFQATT, SNEGSKA (reference sequence). The length of the CDR3 is 17 residues. Trimming cost V 6 bases and J 0 bases; bases outside gene matches: 9. The CDR3 here is CSAKLAGGPSSTDTQYF. CDR3 nucleotides: TGCAGTGCCAAACTAGCGGGGGGGCCGAGCAGCACAGATACGCAGTATTTT.

The rearrangement links TRBV12-3 or TRBV12-4 to TRBJ1-6, with a weak D call TRBD1 (6 bases). V was trimmed by 6 bases and J by 16 bases, leaving 16 bases between them. This CDR3 is 12 amino acids long. DNA of the CDR3: TGTGCCAGCAGCAACAGGGTAGGCGCACTCCACTTT. It is translated as CASSNRVGALHF.

On this clonotype: Compared with germline, one end of the junction differs, possibly owing to a read error. This chain joins TRBV4-3 and TRBJ2-1, with D unclear. This CDR3 is 13 amino acids long. Germline-derived CDR1 and CDR2 are LGHNA and YSLEER. The CDR3 is CASSQVSYDEQFF. CDR3 bases: TGCGCCAGCAGCCAAGTTTCCTACGATGAGCAGTTCTTC.

The genes are TRBV5-4 and TRBJ1-1; D is undetermined. The V and J ends lost 1 base and 3 bases respectively, with 16 bases between them. Per germline, CDR1 SGHNT and CDR2 YYREEE (reference sequence). The CDR3 has 16 residues. The CDR3 nucleotides read TGTGCCAGCAGCTTGCATTATAGCATCGGGGACACTGAAGCTTTCTTT. Its translation is CASSLHYSIGDTEAFF. The variable domain in full, with the rest retrieved from reference TRBV5-4 and TRBJ1-1, is ETGVTQSPTHLIKTRGQQVTLRCSSQSGHNTVSWYQQALGQGPQFIFQYYREEENGRGNFPPRFSGLQFPNYSSELNVNALELDDSALYLCASSLHYSIGDTEAFFGQGTRLTVV.

This rearrangement joins TRBV5-5 to TRBJ1-1; 7 nucleotides agree with TRBD1. The CDR3 is 17 amino acids. Unmatched junction bases numbered 10, after V lost 2 bases and J lost 0 bases. CDR1 and CDR2 from the germline V gene are SGHKS and YYEKEE (reference sequence). CDR3 region: CASSLRQQGFMNTEAFF. The CDR3 coding sequence is TGTGCCAGCAGCTTAAGACAACAGGGGTTCATGAACACTGAAGCTTTCTTT.

The chain has TRBV10-3 and TRBJ2-2; 8 bases align to TRBD2. Losses at the gene ends were 11 bases for V and 1 base for J; bases not matched to a gene: 6. The CDR3 is 14 residues long. In germline, CDR1 is ENHRY, CDR2 SYGVKD. Here the CDR3 reads CALRSGGNTGELFF. The CDR3 nucleotides are TGTGCCCTGCGAAGCGGGGGGAACACCGGGGAGCTGTTTTTT.

The J gene is TRBJ1-5, the V gene TRBV11-2, with D tentatively TRBD1 (5 bases). The germline gives CDR1 SGHAT, CDR2 FQNNGV. There are 13 residues in the CDR3. Trimming stripped 1 base from V and 9 bases from J, with 10 bases between. The CDR3 protein is CASSLVPGPPQHF. The CDR3 nucleotides are TGTGCCAGCAGCTTAGTCCCAGGGCCGCCCCAGCATTTT. The whole variable domain, remainder taken from reference TRBV11-2 and TRBJ1-5, is EAGVAQSPRYKIIEKRQSVAFWCNPISGHATLYWYQQILGQGPKLLIQFQNNGVVDDSQLPKDRFSAERLKGVDSTLKIQPAKLEDSAVYLCASSLVPGPPQHFGDGTRLSIL.

V usage is TRBV2 and J usage is TRBJ1-2; tentatively, D is TRBD1 (6 bases). There are 15 residues in the CDR3. Germline V lookup: CDR1 SNHLY, CDR2 FYNNEI. The ends were cut back, 7 bases at V and 0 bases at J, with 15 bases in the middle. CDR3 nucleotides: TGTGCCAGCAACCCAACAGGGCCTTCTAACTATGGCTACACCTTC. Translated, it gives CASNPTGPSNYGYTF.

This chain connects TRBV4-1 to TRBJ2-2; D perhaps matches TRBD2 (5 bases). Germline V gene data show CDR1 as MGHRA and CDR2 as YSYEKL. The V gene lost 3 bases and the J gene lost 4 bases, with 18 bases spanning the gap. CDR3 size: 17 residues. The CDR3 bases are TGCGCCAGCAGCCATCAAGCGACGGTTCGGGGCACCGGGGAGCTGTTTTTT. Translated: CASSHQATVRGTGELFF.

This clonotype was detected only a few times. The chain combines TRBV4-1 with TRBJ2-1; D is uncertain. Germline lookup yields CDR1 MGHRA and CDR2 YSYEKL. V shed 0 bases and J shed 9 bases, with 12 bases lying between them. This CDR3 region has 14 residues. In DNA form, the CDR3 reads TGCGCCAGCAGCCAAGATCAGCGCCCCGTTGAGCAGTTCTTC. Its protein is CASSQDQRPVEQFF.

Only a few counts were recorded for this clonotype. The chain uses TRBV5-1 and TRBJ1-2; D is unclear. The CDR3 spans 14 residues. V was trimmed by 3 bases and J by 8 bases, leaving 17 bases between them. Germline V gene data show CDR1 as SGHRS and CDR2 as YFSETQ. The CDR3 is CASSSPRAGGGYTF. CDR3 coding DNA: TGCGCCAGCAGCTCGCCTCGGGCGGGAGGAGGCTACACCTTC.

This clonotype has only a few counts. The chain couples TRBV20-1 to TRBJ2-2, with TRBD2 identical over 7 bases. This CDR3 comprises 14 residues. The junction had 5 bases not matched to a gene; V was cut back by 1 base and J by 6 bases. In germline, CDR1 is DFQATT, CDR2 SNEGSKA (reference sequence). DNA of the CDR3: TGCAGTGCTAGAGGCGATGGACTAGCCGGGGAGCTGTTTTTT. It yields the protein CSARGDGLAGELFF.

This clonotype was seen more than once but under ten times. The rearrangement joins TRBV7-9 to TRBJ2-5; possible D gene TRBD2, 5 bases. From germline, CDR1 is SEHNR and CDR2 FQNEAQ (reference sequence). V shed 4 bases and J shed 1 base, with 10 bases lying between them. This CDR3 has 14 residues. The CDR3 bases are TGTGCCAGCAGCTCCTCCCGGGGCCAAGAGACCCAGTACTTC. The encoded protein is CASSSSRGQETQYF.

In this sample, this clonotype turned up a few times. V usage is TRBV7-8 and J usage is TRBJ2-1, with TRBD1 identical over 9 bases. V lost 4 bases and J lost 3; bases outside the gene matches: 4. The CDR3 loop spans 15 amino acids. Germline V lookup: CDR1 SGHVS, CDR2 FQNEAQ. CDR3 nucleotides: TGTGCCAGCAGCTCAGGGACAGGGATCTACAATGAGCAGTTCTTC. Its protein product is CASSSGTGIYNEQFF.

A few counts support this clonotype. The chain has TRBV12-3 or TRBV12-4 and TRBJ2-2; D gene unclear. The CDR3 loop spans 12 amino acids. V was clipped by 8 bases and J by 5 bases, with 9 bases between them. CDR3 residues: CASRRPTGELFF. CDR3 coding DNA: TGTGCCAGCCGGCGACCAACCGGGGAGCTGTTTTTT.

There are a few counts of this clonotype. The chain carries TRBV6-2 or TRBV6-3 and TRBJ2-7, with D tentatively TRBD1 (6 bases). The CDR3 length is 14 residues. V gave up 11 bases and J gave up 5 bases, with 22 bases separating them. Germline V CDR1 and CDR2: MNHEY, SVGEGT. CDR3 nucleotides: TGTGCCGGGGGTCCCGGCAGGGGCATCGACGAGCAGTACTTC. This translates into CAGGPGRGIDEQYF.

This clonotype was detected ten times or more. The chain is built from TRBV6-2 or TRBV6-3 and TRBJ2-7, with D perhaps TRBD1 (5 bases). Deletions cut 6 bases from V and 2 bases from J, with 11 bases between. The CDR3 totals 13 residues. The germline V gene has CDR1 MNHEY and CDR2 SVGEGT. In DNA form, the CDR3 reads TGTGCCAGCAGGCCCCCGGACACCTACGAGCAGTACGTC. Its translation: CASRPPDTYEQYV.

In its sample, this clonotype was seen a few times. The gene calls are TRBV5-1 and TRBJ2-5; TRBD2 agrees at 8 bases. This CDR3 has 15 residues. Trimming took 0 bases from V and 1 from J; bases not matched to a gene: 2. Per the germline V gene, CDR1 is SGHRS and CDR2 is YFSETQ. The CDR3 loop reads CASSLAGGPQETQYF. The CDR3 region has the DNA TGCGCCAGCAGCTTGGCGGGGGGGCCCCAAGAGACCCAGTACTTC. The complete variable domain, with remaining parts taken from reference TRBV5-1 and TRBJ2-5, reads KAGVTQTPRYLIKTRGQQVTLSCSPISGHRSVSWYQQTPGQGLQFLFEYFSETQRNKGNFPGRFSGRQFSNSRSEMNVSTLELGDSALYLCASSLAGGPQETQYFGPGTRLLVL.

In its sample, this clonotype was seen a few times. This sequence joins TRBV20-1 and TRBJ2-7; D is unclear. CDR3 length: 16 amino acids. V shed 0 bases and J shed 0 bases, with 15 bases lying between them. Germline assignment: CDR1 DFQATT and CDR2 SNEGSKA (reference sequence). The CDR3 DNA follows: TGCAGTGCTAGAGATCACGGTGGGAAGGGCTCCTACGAGCAGTACTTC. It yields the protein CSARDHGGKGSYEQYF.

This chain links TRBV20-1 with TRBJ2-7; the D gene is possibly TRBD1 (5 bases). Germline V gives CDR1 DFQATT, CDR2 SNEGSKA (reference sequence). Trimming left V 8 bases short and J 3 bases short, with 20 bases between. The CDR3 is made up of 14 amino acids. CDR3 nucleotides: TGCAGTACAAAATGGGCAGGGCGGATCTACGAGCAGTACGTC. Amino acids: CSTKWAGRIYEQYV.

This clonotype has a handful of counts. V gene TRBV25-1 combines with J gene TRBJ2-7; the D is unclear. This CDR3 is built from 12 residues. V gave up 0 bases and J gave up 3 bases, with 3 bases separating them. The germline gives CDR1 MGHDK, CDR2 SYGVNS. CDR3 DNA: TGTGCCAGCAGTGAATATAACTACGAGCAGTACTTC. This gives the protein CASSEYNYEQYF.

The J gene is TRBJ1-1, the V gene TRBV7-9; weak D call: TRBD1 (6 bases). CDR1 is SEHNR and CDR2 is FQNEAQ in the germline V gene (reference sequence). The V and J ends lost 11 bases and 1 base respectively, with 14 bases between them. CDR3 length equals 13 residues. In DNA, the CDR3 is TGTGCCGGAGGTGGGGGGGCGAACACTGAAGCTTTCTTT. This codes for CAGGGGANTEAFF. Full variable domain (remainder filled in from reference TRBV7-9 and TRBJ1-1): DTGVSQNPRHKITKRGQNVTFRCDPISEHNRLYWYRQTLGQGPEFLTYFQNEAQLEKSRLLSDRFSAERPKGSFSTLEIQRTEQGDSAMYLCAGGGGANTEAFFGQGTRLTVV.

The chain links TRBV5-1 to TRBJ2-1; TRBD2 agrees at 9 bases. The V gene's germline CDR1 is SGHRS and CDR2 YFSETQ. The CDR3 sequence is 16 residues long. Losses at the gene ends were 0 bases for V and 9 bases for J; bases not matched to a gene: 10. The CDR3 DNA sequence: TGCGCCAGCAGCTTGGCGGGTAGCGGGGGCCCCCCTGAGCAGTTCTTC. Translated, it gives CASSLAGSGGPPEQFF.

The chain combines TRBV19 with TRBJ2-7; the match to TRBD1 covers 8 bases. CDR1 LNHDA and CDR2 SQIVND come from the germline V gene (reference sequence). Germline trimming cut 6 bases from V and 2 bases from J; bases unmatched to any gene: 9. CDR3 length equals 15 residues. Here the CDR3 DNA reads TGTGCCAGTAGCGAACCGGGACAGGCAACCTACGAGCAGTACTTC. The encoded protein is CASSEPGQATYEQYF.